The present T cell receptor beta chain was sequenced within a study of shared clonotypes between healthy human individuals. Study summary: Donors were a couple of women and a few men aged 18 to 49.

Findings and caveats of the study: Enrolling few donors narrowed the genetic and exposure-history diversity that was represented. Sequencing of the sorted subsets was shown by rarefaction to be incomplete despite large depth.

This table comes from immunoSEQ multiplex PCR, and its TCRdb copy is limited to in-frame clones, with some not included. The repertoire includes about 590,000 clones, 95% to 96% of them detected once, and 0.11% sits in the top ten. With 6 bases removed from V and 5 bases from J, the gap between germline ends came to 16 bases. CDR1 MGHDK and CDR2 SYGVNS come from the germline V gene. This CDR3 has 14 amino acids. As defined, naive CD8 cells were CD45RO-negative and positively selected for CCR7, with terminally differentiated effector memory CD45RA+ cells excluded. Only Caucasian adults living in Nashville, Tennessee made up the donor group. Worth noting for this clone: Its target is not known. This sample also contains other DNA sequences that code for the same CDR3.

This chain joins TRBV25-1 and TRBJ2-5, with a tentative D call TRBD2 (6 bases). The source of this sequence is a woman in her twenties or thirties in good health. The material sequenced was naive CD8+ T cells sorted from blood. DNA of the CDR3: TGTGCCAGCAGCCCCCTAGGTGGGGGGGAGACCCAGTACTTC. Protein product: CASSPLGGGETQYF.